A selection of T cell receptor beta chains follows, all from one sample in a study of T-cell reconstitution after alpha-beta-depleted transplantation in children. TCRdb reprocessed the PCR reads via MiXCR and lists one record per CDR3 protein. The data contain roughly 200,000 distinct CDR3 sequences, approximately 7% of them singletons. The source material was PBMCs, sampled before TCRalphabeta/CD19-depleted stem cell transplant. The source of these receptors is a boy younger than 10 with acute lymphoblastic leukemia, due to receive a stem cell transplant. Each CDR3 is given with its conserved first and last residue. A clone size is listed for some rows: how often the clone was seen (once, few, many), or a class if it is expanded.

abundance	v_gene	j_gene	CDR3aa
many	TRBV28	TRBJ1-5	CASSFGTGSNQPQHF
many	TRBV25-1	TRBJ2-7	CASSELGGSYEQYF
many	TRBV20-1	TRBJ2-1	CSARPTRGPNEQFF
many	TRBV20-1	TRBJ2-4	CSAKERQGGGKNIQYF
NA	TRBV25-1	TRBJ1-4	CASSEYIGGTGEKLFF
NA	TRBV10-3	TRBJ1-2	CATNRAKDGYTF
NA	TRBV28	TRBJ2-1	CASSLVSVEGRGNEQFF
many	TRBV3-1	TRBJ2-2	CASSQGWAGTGAGELFF
NA	TRBV20-1	TRBJ2-5	CSARETRAQETQYF
NA	TRBV7-8	TRBJ1-4	CASRIDRAIRGKLFF
many	TRBV27	TRBJ2-1	CASSLVTGGPIEQFF
few	TRBV7-9	TRBJ2-7	CASSLAEGYEQYF
many	TRBV5-1	TRBJ1-5	CASSLRGHQPQHF
few	TRBV29-1	TRBJ1-5	CSVGLGGDQPQHF
NA	TRBV18	TRBJ2-7	CASSPETGFYEQYF
many	TRBV5-1	TRBJ2-1	CASSREGGRKEQFF
many	TRBV6-5	TRBJ1-1	CASRSSGLENTEAFF
few	TRBV19	TRBJ1-1	CASIRETGITEAFF
many	TRBV4-2	TRBJ2-3	CASSQRISGDTQYF
many	TRBV20-1	TRBJ1-1	CSAVGGKAFF
few	TRBV18	TRBJ2-6	CASSPLSGPSSGANVLTF
many	TRBV29-1	TRBJ2-1	CSVARSVAGSYNEQFF
few	TRBV7-2	TRBJ2-2	CASSLPNGELFF
few	TRBV14	TRBJ1-1	CASSRVGAYTEAFF
many	TRBV7-6	TRBJ2-7	CASSPQKLVYEQYF
NA	TRBV5-4	TRBJ2-7	CASSLMGLAGPNDEQYF
NA	TRBV11-3	TRBJ2-1	CASTQGTEQFF
many	TRBV7-8	TRBJ1-1	CASSLGVWGAFF
many	TRBV10-3	TRBJ2-7	CAISDRTGSSEYEQYF
NA	TRBV28	TRBJ1-6	CASSPAGSGRNSPLHF
NA	TRBV7-9	TRBJ1-3	CWSKSLSGNTIYF
NA	TRBV11-1	TRBJ1-1	CASRRGQGNPIKNTVSFF
many	TRBV5-1	TRBJ2-7	CASSLQLSYEQYF
many	TRBV3-1	TRBJ2-1	CASGTSGSKTYNEQFF
NA	TRBV7-8	TRBJ1-2	CASSLNGGRYGYTF
many	TRBV10-1	TRBJ2-4	CASTCGQNLAKNIQYF
NA	TRBV18	TRBJ1-5	CASSPRYPGSNQPQHF
few	TRBV20-1	TRBJ2-1	CSARPGLAYNEQFF
many	TRBV7-2	TRBJ2-5	CASVKGGPQETQYF
NA	TRBV20-1	TRBJ1-1	CSAPRARSTEAFF
NA	TRBV4-3	TRBJ2-6	CASSQVALAGQGGANVLTF
many	TRBV6-2/TRBV6-3	TRBJ1-1	CASSYKGMNTEAFF
many	TRBV20-1	TRBJ2-4	CSATEEGNIQYF
many	TRBV15	TRBJ2-3	CATSRDPSTKSQYF
many	TRBV5-1	TRBJ1-1	CASSTGQGDTEAFF
many	TRBV11-2	TRBJ2-2	CASSQRGLSNTGELFF
many	TRBV2	TRBJ2-7	CASSEAPGSGSTYEQYF
NA	TRBV15	TRBJ2-1	CATSRDDRLAEQFF
many	TRBV11-2	TRBJ2-7	CASSYGTREQYF
few	TRBV5-1	TRBJ1-4	CASSLELSGATNEKLFF